The sequence of this TCR beta chain was determined in a study of preoperative IRX-2 immunotherapy in early breast cancer. The table came from immunoSEQ multiplex PCR; TCRdb's copy has only in-frame clones and leaves some out. The repertoire has approximately 26,000 clones, roughly 75% of them found once; the top ten carry under 7%. V lost 5 bases, J lost 5 bases, and 23 bases stayed unmatched. Germline lookup yields CDR1 SGHVS and CDR2 FNYEAQ. CDR3 size: 19 residues. Indicated treatment: preoperative locoregional IRX-2 cytokine immunotherapy. Preoperative locoregional IRX-2 cytokine immunotherapy was tested in the phase Ib source study.

The sequence came from a human donor with breast cancer. V usage is TRBV7-6 and J usage is TRBJ1-2; 7 nucleotides agree with TRBD1. Sequencing was performed on lymph node tissue, taken after IRX-2 immunotherapy. The CDR3 loop is CASSQDRSRTGLILYGYTF. The CDR3, as DNA: TGTGCCAGCAGCCAAGATAGGAGTCGGACAGGTCTCATCTTATATGGCTACACCTTC.